Sequencing of this T cell receptor beta chain was carried out in a study of shared clonotypes between healthy human individuals. Whole-study context: There were three CD4 naive, three CD4 memory, two CD8 naive and one CD8 memory plates per donor.

V was pared by 4 bases and J by 1 base, with 8 bases of the junction left unmatched. The CDR3 loop spans 16 amino acids. Germline V gene sequence: CDR1 MNHNY, CDR2 SVGAGI (reference sequence). Regarding the study as a whole: Sample collection involved blood only; tissue repertoires are likely different.

Concerning this clone itself: As yet, its antigen is unknown.

Sequenced by immunoSEQ multiplex PCR; TCRdb stores in-frame clones only, minus some. The sample carries just over 2,000,000 clones, 95% recorded once. The sample taken for sequencing was naive CD4+ T cells sorted from blood. Subset meaning: CD45RA+ positively selected. This clonotype originated in a man aged 18 to 30 in good health. This chain uses TRBV6-6 with TRBJ1-1; TRBD1 agrees at 8 bases. The CDR3 nucleotides are TGTGCCAGCAGTTCCCCTACAGGGGGTCGGAACACTGAAGCTTTCTTT. Amino acid sequence: CASSSPTGGRNTEAFF.